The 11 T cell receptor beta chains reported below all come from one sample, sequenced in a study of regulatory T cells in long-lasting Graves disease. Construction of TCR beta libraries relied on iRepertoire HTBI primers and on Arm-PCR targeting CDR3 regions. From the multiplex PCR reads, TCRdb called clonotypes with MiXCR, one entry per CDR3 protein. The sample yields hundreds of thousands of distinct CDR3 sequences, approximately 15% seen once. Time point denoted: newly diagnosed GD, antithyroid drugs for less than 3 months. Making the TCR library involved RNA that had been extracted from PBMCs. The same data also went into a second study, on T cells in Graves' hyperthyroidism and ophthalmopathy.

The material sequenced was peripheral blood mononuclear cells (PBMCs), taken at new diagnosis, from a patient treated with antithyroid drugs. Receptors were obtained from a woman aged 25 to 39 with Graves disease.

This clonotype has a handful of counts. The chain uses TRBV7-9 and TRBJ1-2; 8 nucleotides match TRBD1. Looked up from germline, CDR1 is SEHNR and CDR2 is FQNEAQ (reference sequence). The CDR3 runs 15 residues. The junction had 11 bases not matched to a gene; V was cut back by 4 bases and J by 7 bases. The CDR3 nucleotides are TGTGCCAGCAGCTCTTCACACAGGGGGTTGAGTGGCTACACCTTC. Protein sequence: CASSSSHRGLSGYTF. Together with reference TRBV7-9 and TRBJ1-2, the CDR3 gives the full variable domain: DTGVSQNPRHKITKRGQNVTFRCDPISEHNRLYWYRQTLGQGPEFLTYFQNEAQLEKSRLLSDRFSAERPKGSFSTLEIQRTEQGDSAMYLCASSSSHRGLSGYTFGSGTRLTVV.

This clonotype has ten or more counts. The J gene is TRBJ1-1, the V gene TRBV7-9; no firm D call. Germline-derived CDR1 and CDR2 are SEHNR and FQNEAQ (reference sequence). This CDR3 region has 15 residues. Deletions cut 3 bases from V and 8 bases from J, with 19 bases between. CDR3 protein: CASSFTADGVGEAFF. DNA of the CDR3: TGTGCCAGCAGCTTCACTGCGGACGGAGTTGGGGAAGCTTTCTTT.

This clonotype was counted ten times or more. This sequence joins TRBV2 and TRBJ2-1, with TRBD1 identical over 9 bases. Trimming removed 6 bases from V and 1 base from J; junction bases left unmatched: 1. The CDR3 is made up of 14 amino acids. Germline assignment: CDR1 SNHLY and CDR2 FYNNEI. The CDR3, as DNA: TGTGCCAGCAGGGACAGGGGTTCCTACAATGAGCAGTTCTTC. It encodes CASRDRGSYNEQFF. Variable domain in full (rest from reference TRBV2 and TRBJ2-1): EPEVTQTPSHQVTQMGQEVILRCVPISNHLYFYWYRQILGQKVEFLVSFYNNEISEKSEIFDDQFSVERPDGSNFTLKIRSTKLEDSAMYFCASRDRGSYNEQFFGPGTRLTVL.

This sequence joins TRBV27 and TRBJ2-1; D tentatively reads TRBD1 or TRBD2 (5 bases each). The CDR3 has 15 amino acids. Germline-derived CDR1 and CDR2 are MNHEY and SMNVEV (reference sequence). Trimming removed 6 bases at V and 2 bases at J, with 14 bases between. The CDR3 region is CASRMGTSPYNEQFF. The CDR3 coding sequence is TGTGCCAGCAGAATGGGGACCAGCCCCTACAATGAGCAGTTCTTC.

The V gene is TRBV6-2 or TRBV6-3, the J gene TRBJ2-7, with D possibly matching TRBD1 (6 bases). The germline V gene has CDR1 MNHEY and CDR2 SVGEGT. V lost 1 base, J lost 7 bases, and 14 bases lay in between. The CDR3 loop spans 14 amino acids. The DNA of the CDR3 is TGTGCCAGCAGTTACTTACAGGGTCTCCGTGAGCAGTACTTC. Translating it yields CASSYLQGLREQYF.

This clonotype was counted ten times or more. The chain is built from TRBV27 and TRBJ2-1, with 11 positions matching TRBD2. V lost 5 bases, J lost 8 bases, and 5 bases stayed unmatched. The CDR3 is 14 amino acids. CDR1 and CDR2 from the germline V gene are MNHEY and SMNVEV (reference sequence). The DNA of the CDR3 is TGTGCCAGCAGTACACTAGCGGGAGTGGATGAGCAGTTCTTC. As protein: CASSTLAGVDEQFF.

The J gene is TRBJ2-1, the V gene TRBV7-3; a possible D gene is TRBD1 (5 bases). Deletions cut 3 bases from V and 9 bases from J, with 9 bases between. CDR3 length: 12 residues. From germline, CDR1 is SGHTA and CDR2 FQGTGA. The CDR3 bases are TGTGCCAGCAGCTTTCAGGGCGGTGAGCAGTTCTTC. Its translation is CASSFQGGEQFF.

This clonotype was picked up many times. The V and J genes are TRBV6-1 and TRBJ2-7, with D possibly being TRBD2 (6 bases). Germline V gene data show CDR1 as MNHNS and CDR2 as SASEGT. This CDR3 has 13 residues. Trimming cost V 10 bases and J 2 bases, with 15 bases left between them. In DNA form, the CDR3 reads TGTGCCACCCCGGGACTCGCGCCCTACGAGCAGTACTTC. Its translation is CATPGLAPYEQYF.

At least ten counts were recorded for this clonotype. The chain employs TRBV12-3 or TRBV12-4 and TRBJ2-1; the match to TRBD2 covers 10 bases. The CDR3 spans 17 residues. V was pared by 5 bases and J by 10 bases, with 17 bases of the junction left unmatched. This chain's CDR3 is CASSPTILAGDPREQFF. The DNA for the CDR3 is TGTGCCAGCAGTCCGACCATTCTAGCGGGAGACCCCAGGGAGCAGTTCTTC.

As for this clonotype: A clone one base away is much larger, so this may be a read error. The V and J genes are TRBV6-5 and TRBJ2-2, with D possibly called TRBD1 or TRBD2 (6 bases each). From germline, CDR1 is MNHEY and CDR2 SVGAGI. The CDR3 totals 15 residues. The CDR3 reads CASSSQGLFTGGLFF. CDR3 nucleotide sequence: TGTGCCAGCAGTTCACAGGGTTTGTTCACCGGGGGGCTGTTTTTT.

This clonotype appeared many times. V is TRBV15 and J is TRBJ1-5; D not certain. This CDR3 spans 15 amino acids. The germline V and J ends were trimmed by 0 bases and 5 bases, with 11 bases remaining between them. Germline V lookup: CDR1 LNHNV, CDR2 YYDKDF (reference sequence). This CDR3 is CATSRDLQSYQPQHF. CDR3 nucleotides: TGTGCCACCAGCAGAGATCTACAGTCTTATCAGCCCCAGCATTTT. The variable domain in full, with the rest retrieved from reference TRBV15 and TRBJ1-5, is DAMVIQNPRYQVTQFGKPVTLSCSQTLNHNVMYWYQQKSSQAPKLLFHYYDKDFNNEADTPDNFQSRRPNTSFCFLDIRSPGLGDTAMYLCATSRDLQSYQPQHFGDGTRLSIL.